The rows below give T cell receptor beta chains drawn from one sample of a study of multiple sclerosis patients with progressive multifocal leukoencephalopathy. TCRdb keeps only in-frame clones here, not all; method: immunoSEQ multiplex PCR. The sample lists under 30,000 clones, 90% seen once, with about 1.3% in the top ten. This material consisted of PBMCs, taken from a patient treated with natalizumab. These receptors were obtained from a human donor with multiple sclerosis. Both conserved end residues are part of each CDR3. A D gene is named only where the DNA matches it firmly. Clone sizes are given selectively: once, few, many, or a class where the clone is expanded.

>TRBV10-3|TRBD1|once|TRBJ1-6
TGTGCCATCAGTGAGTCGACAGGGTGGTCACCCCTCCACTTT
CAISESTGWSPLHF
>TRBV18|NA|NA|TRBJ2-1
TGTGCCAGCTCGCCACAGGCCCCACCGAACAATGAGCAGTTCTTC
CASSPQAPPNNEQFF
>TRBV18|NA|NA|TRBJ2-7
TGTGCCAGCTCACCATCTCCCGACGCCCGGGGCGGGGATGAATGGGCAGGCTTC
CASSPSPDARGGDEWAGF
>TRBV5-4|TRBD1|NA|TRBJ1-2
TGTGCCAGCAGCAACAGGGGAGTCTATGGCTACACCTTC
CASSNRGVYGYTF
>TRBV4-1|TRBD2|NA|TRBJ2-7
TGCGCCAGCAGCCAGGGGGGGACTAGCACCAGAAAGCAGTACTTC
CASSQGGTSTRKQYF
>TRBV7-2|NA|NA|TRBJ1-1
TGTGCCAGCAGCTGGCTCCCAGCTCAGGGCGACACTGAAGCTTTCTTT
CASSWLPAQGDTEAFF
>TRBV4-2|NA|NA|TRBJ2-7
TGTGCCAGCAGCCAAGATTCCCCATCCGGGCCCGACATTTGGAACGAGCAGTACTTC
CASSQDSPSGPDIWNEQYF
>TRBV4-1|TRBD2|NA|TRBJ2-3
TGCGCCAGCAGCCTCCGACTAGCGGGGGGCCCAGATACGCAGTATTTT
CASSLRLAGGPDTQYF
>TRBV6-6|NA|NA|TRBJ2-1
TGTGCCAGCAGTTACGGGGGGCTGATCTACAATGAGCAGTTCTTC
CASSYGGLIYNEQFF
>TRBV21-1|NA|NA|TRBJ2-3
TGTGCCAGCAGCAAAAGAGAGGGACACTTT
CASSKREGHF
>TRBV5-1|NA|NA|TRBJ2-7
TGCGCCAGCAGCTTAGACTACGGGAGTTTGGACGAGCGGTACTTC
CASSLDYGSLDERYF
>TRBV7-2|TRBD1|once|TRBJ2-5
TGTGCCAGCAGCTGGACAGGGGGAGAGACCCAGTACTTC
CASSWTGGETQYF
>TRBV27|NA|NA|TRBJ1-1
TGTGCCAGCAGTCCAGAGCTTCGATTTATGAACACTGAAGCTTTCTTT
CASSPELRFMNTEAFF
>TRBV5-5|NA|once|TRBJ1-5
TGTGCCAGCAGCTTGGAGGGCAGACGCAATCAGCCCCAGCATTTT
CASSLEGRRNQPQHF
>TRBV6-5|TRBD2|NA|TRBJ2-5
TGTGCCAGCAGTTACCTGAAGCGGGGTGGGAAAGAGACCCAGTACTTC
CASSYLKRGGKETQYF
>TRBV11-2|TRBD2|NA|TRBJ2-1
TGTGCCAGCAGCACCTCGCGGGGGGGCCTAAATGAGCAGTTCTTC
CASSTSRGGLNEQFF
>TRBV18|NA|few|TRBJ1-4
TGTGCCAGCTCACCATACTCCCAGTTCGGCTCTAATGAAAAACTGTTTTTT
CASSPYSQFGSNEKLFF
>TRBV9|TRBD1|NA|TRBJ2-5
TGTGCCAGCAGCGTAGATGGACAGGGGGCTGAGACCCAGTACTTC
CASSVDGQGAETQYF
>TRBV9|TRBD1|once|TRBJ2-7
TGTGCCAGCAGCGGTGGACAGGGTTTCCCCTACGAGCAGTACTTC
CASSGGQGFPYEQYF
>TRBV5-1|TRBD1|NA|TRBJ2-4
TGCGCCAGCAGCCTGGACAGGGGCAAAAACATTCAGTACTTC
CASSLDRGKNIQYF
>TRBV15|NA|NA|TRBJ1-5
TGTGCCACCAGCAGAGACCCAGATCAGCCCCAGCATTTT
CATSRDPDQPQHF
>TRBV5-6|NA|once|TRBJ2-7
TGTGCCAGCAGCTTGGGTGGACGGTACGAGCAGTACTTC
CASSLGGRYEQYF
>TRBV6-5|TRBD1|NA|TRBJ1-2
TGTGCCAGCAGTTACGGGTCCAGGGGGAGTGGCTACACCTTC
CASSYGSRGSGYTF
>TRBV7-2|NA|once|TRBJ2-3
TGTGCCAGCAGCCCCGTGGGACCGGATACGCAGTATTTT
CASSPVGPDTQYF
>TRBV5-6|NA|NA|TRBJ1-2
TGTGCCAGCAGCATCGAAGGGCAGGACTATGGCTACACCTTC
CASSIEGQDYGYTF
>TRBV9|NA|NA|TRBJ2-5
TGTGCCAGCAGCCCAGAGAGAGCCCGCCTGGAGACCCAGTACTTC
CASSPERARLETQYF
>TRBV19|NA|NA|TRBJ1-1
TGTGCCAGTACCGCCTCAGGGGCCCAGAACACTGAAGCTTTCTTT
CASTASGAQNTEAFF
>TRBV25-1|NA|NA|TRBJ2-1
TGTGCCAGCAGTGAAGCCTTCTACAATGAGCAGTTCTTC
CASSEAFYNEQFF
>TRBV7-9|NA|NA|TRBJ1-1
TGTGCCAGTCGGGGGGACGAACTGAACACTGAAGCTTTCTTT
CASRGDELNTEAFF
>TRBV6-4|TRBD1|once|TRBJ2-1
TGTGCCAGCAGTCCTGAGGGGGCAGGAGCCTACAATGAGCAGTTCTTC
CASSPEGAGAYNEQFF
>TRBV12-5|TRBD1|NA|TRBJ2-1
TGTGCTAGTGGTTTGGGACAGGGAGTCTTTGAGCAGTTCTTC
CASGLGQGVFEQFF
>TRBV15|NA|NA|TRBJ2-1
TGTGCCACCAGCAGAGACGGAGAAAGCTCCTACAATGAGCAGTTCTTC
CATSRDGESSYNEQFF
>TRBV27|TRBD1|NA|TRBJ1-1
TGTGCCAGCAGTCCCAGGACAGGGGGCGGCACTGAAGCTTTCTTT
CASSPRTGGGTEAFF
>TRBV10-1|NA|NA|TRBJ2-3
TGCGCCAGCAGCTCCCTGCCGGTCGATACGCAGTATTTT
CASSSLPVDTQYF
>TRBV4-2|NA|NA|TRBJ2-4
TGTGCCAGCAGCCAAGATTCAGCCTGGGGCCTCAAAAACATTCAGTACTTC
CASSQDSAWGLKNIQYF
>TRBV4-2|NA|NA|TRBJ2-3
TGTGCCAGCAGCCAAACAGATACGCAGTATTTT
CASSQTDTQYF
>TRBV7-3|NA|NA|TRBJ1-5
TGTGCCAGCAGCTTAAATACAGATCAGCCCCAGCATTTT
CASSLNTDQPQHF
>TRBV18|NA|NA|TRBJ1-6
TGTGCCAGCTCACTCGGGACGCAAAATTCACCCCTCCACTTT
CASSLGTQNSPLHF
>TRBV27|NA|NA|TRBJ2-2
TGTGCCAGCAGAGGGGCAGGGGCAGGGAACGCCGGGGAGCTGTTTTTT
CASRGAGAGNAGELFF
>TRBV29-1|NA|NA|TRBJ1-1
TGCAGCATTTGGGACACTGAAGCTTTCTTT
CSIWDTEAFF
>TRBV11-1|NA|NA|TRBJ2-5
TGTGCCAGCAGCTACAGGGAAAGGACCCAGTACTTC
CASSYRERTQYF
>TRBV6-5|TRBD2|NA|TRBJ2-1
TGTGCCAGCAGTTACCCGCAAGCGGGGGGGAGCAATGAGCAGTTCTTC
CASSYPQAGGSNEQFF
>TRBV7-2|TRBD1|NA|TRBJ1-4
TGTGCCAGCAGCCCCGACAGGGCGACCAAACTGTTTTTT
CASSPDRATKLFF
>TRBV30|NA|NA|TRBJ1-3
TGTGCCTGGAGTAACTCCCTTATGAGCTCTGGAAACACCATATATTTT
CAWSNSLMSSGNTIYF
>TRBV18|NA|NA|TRBJ2-3
TGTGCCAGCCAACGGGGAACCTACATAAGCACAGATACGCAGTATTTT
CASQRGTYISTDTQYF
>TRBV4-2|TRBD1|NA|TRBJ1-2
TGTGCCAGCAGCCAAGCAGAAGGGGGCGCCAACTATGGCTACACCTTC
CASSQAEGGANYGYTF
>TRBV28|NA|NA|TRBJ2-1
TGTGCCAGCAGTCTCCCGCGGAATGAGCAGTTCTTC
CASSLPRNEQFF
>TRBV28|NA|few|TRBJ1-1
TGTGCCAGCAGCTTCAGCGACTCTGAAGCTTTCTTT
CASSFSDSEAFF
>TRBV30|NA|NA|TRBJ1-3
TGTGCCTGGAGTGGGTCCACCCTCTCCACATTGGGAAACACCATATATTTT
CAWSGSTLSTLGNTIYF